The source of this T cell receptor (beta chain) is a study of blood T cell repertoires in COVID-19. Study-wide context: Sites across the United States, Italy and Spain contributed samples from acute and convalescent COVID-19. T cells, B-cell-depleted T cells, or PBMCs provided the cDNA or gDNA that served as material.

Original processing notes: Reference gene primer amplification yielded estimated nucleated cell counts. Only in-frame clones appear in the TCRdb table, and some are missing; sequencing was by immunoSEQ multiplex PCR. The V and J calls and clone size are taken from that table; D and trimming were inferred from the DNA. This sample yields fewer than 150,000 clones, of which around 88% are seen a single time; approximately 20% belongs to the top ten. The CDR3 is 16 amino acids. J lost 11 bases, V lost 5 bases, and 16 bases had no gene match. In germline, CDR1 is MNHEY, CDR2 SMNVEV (reference sequence). V and J are TRBV27 and TRBJ1-5; 9 bases fit TRBD1. The sample consisted of peripheral blood. This sequence originates from a woman aged 45 to 65 who had recovered from COVID-19. The DNA of the CDR3 is TGTGCCAGCAGTCGTAATCCGGGACAGGGATCGCAAGCCCAGCATTTT. Encoded protein: CASSRNPGQGSQAQHF.